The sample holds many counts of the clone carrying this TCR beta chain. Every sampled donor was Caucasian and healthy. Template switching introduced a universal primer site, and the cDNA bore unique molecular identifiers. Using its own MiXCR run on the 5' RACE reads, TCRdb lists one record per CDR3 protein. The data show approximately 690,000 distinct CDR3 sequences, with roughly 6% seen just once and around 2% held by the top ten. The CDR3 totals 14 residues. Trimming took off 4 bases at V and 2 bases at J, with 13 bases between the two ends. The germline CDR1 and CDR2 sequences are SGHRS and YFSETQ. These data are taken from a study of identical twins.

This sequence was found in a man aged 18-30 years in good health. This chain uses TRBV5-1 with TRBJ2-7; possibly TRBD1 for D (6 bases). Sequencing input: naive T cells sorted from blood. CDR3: CASSEGQAPYEQYF. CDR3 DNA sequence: TGCGCCAGCAGCGAGGGACAAGCGCCCTACGAGCAGTACTTC.